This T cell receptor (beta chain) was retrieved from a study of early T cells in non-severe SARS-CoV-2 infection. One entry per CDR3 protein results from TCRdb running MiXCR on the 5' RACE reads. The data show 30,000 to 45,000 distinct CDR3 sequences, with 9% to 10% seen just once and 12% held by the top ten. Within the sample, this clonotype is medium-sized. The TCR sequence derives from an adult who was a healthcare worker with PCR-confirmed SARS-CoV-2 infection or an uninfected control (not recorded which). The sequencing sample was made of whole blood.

CDR3 sequence: CSVETGEGVYNEQFF. In DNA, the CDR3 is TGCAGCGTTGAGACAGGGGAGGGGGTTTACAATGAGCAGTTCTTC. The V call is TRBV29-1, the J call TRBJ2-1, with a tentative D call TRBD1 (8 bases). V was cut by 3 bases and J by 4 bases, with 16 bases left in between. CDR1 SQVTM and CDR2 ANQGSEA come from the germline V gene. This CDR3 comprises 15 residues.